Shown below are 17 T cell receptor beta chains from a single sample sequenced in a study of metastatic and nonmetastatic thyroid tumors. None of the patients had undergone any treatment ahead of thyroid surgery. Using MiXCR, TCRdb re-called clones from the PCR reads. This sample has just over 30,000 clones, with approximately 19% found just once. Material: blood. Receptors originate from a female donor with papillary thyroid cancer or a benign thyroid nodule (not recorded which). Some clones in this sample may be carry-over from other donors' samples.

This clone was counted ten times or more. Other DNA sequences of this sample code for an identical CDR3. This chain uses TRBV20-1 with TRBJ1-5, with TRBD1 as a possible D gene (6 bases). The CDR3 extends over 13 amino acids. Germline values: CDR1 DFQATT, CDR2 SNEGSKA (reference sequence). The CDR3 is CSAKGHLNQPQHF. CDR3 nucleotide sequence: TGCAGCGCCAAGGGACACCTCAATCAGCCCCAGCATTTT.

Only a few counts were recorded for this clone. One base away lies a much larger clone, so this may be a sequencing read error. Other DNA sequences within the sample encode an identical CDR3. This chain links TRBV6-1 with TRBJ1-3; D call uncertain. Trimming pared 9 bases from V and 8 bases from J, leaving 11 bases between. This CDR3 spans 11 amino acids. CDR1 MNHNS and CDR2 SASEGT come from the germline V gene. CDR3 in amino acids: CASSFGDTIYF. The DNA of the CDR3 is TGTGCCAGTAGTTTCGGAGACACCATATATTTT.

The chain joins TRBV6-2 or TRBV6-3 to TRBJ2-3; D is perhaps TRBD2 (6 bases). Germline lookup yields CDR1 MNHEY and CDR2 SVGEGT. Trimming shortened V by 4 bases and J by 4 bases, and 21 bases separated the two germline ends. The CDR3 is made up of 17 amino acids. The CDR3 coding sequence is TGTGCCAGCAGTTCGGGACTTAACACCGGGGAGGCAGATACGCAGTATTTT. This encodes CASSSGLNTGEADTQYF.

CDR3: CASSVSGSTDTQYF. CDR3 bases: TGTGCCAGCAGTGTAAGCGGGAGCACAGATACGCAGTATTTT. The chain combines TRBV6-1 with TRBJ2-3, with D perhaps matching TRBD2 (6 bases). Germline V gene data show CDR1 as MNHNS and CDR2 as SASEGT. The CDR3 is made up of 14 amino acids. V gave up 4 bases and J gave up 0 bases, with 8 bases separating them.

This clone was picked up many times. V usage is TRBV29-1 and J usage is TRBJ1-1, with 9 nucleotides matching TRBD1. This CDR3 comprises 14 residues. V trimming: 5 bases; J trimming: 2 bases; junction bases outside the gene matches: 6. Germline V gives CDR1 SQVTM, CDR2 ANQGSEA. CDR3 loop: CSVLDTGGNTEAFF. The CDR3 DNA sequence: TGCAGCGTTCTCGATACAGGGGGCAACACTGAAGCTTTCTTT.

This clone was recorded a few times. CDR3 DNA: TGCGCCAGCAGCTGGGGGACAGGGACCGGCTATGGCTACACCTTC. Its protein product is CASSWGTGTGYGYTF. The rearrangement links TRBV5-1 to TRBJ1-2; 9 bases line up with TRBD1. Germline trimming cut 3 bases from V and 4 bases from J; bases unmatched to any gene: 7. Germline V gives CDR1 SGHRS, CDR2 YFSETQ. The CDR3 is made up of 15 amino acids.

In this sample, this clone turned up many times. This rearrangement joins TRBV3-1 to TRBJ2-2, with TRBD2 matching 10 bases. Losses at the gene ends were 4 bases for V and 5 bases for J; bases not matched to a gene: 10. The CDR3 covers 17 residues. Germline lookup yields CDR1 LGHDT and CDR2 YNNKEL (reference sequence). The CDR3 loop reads CASSLGSGGAGTGELFF. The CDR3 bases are TGTGCCAGCAGCCTAGGCAGCGGGGGGGCCGGGACCGGGGAGCTGTTTTTT.

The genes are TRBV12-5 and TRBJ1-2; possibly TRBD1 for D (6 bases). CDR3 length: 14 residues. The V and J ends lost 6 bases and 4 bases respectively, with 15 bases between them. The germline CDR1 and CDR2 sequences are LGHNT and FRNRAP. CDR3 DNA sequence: TGTGCTAGTGGCCCCACCACAGGGACCTATGGCTACACCTTC. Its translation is CASGPTTGTYGYTF.

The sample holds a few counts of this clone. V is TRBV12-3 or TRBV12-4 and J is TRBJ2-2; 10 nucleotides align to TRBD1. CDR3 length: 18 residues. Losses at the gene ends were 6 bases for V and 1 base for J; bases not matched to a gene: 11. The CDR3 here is CASSQRDRGPGNTGELFF. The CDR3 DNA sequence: TGTGCCAGCAGCCAACGGGACAGGGGTCCGGGGAACACCGGGGAGCTGTTTTTT.

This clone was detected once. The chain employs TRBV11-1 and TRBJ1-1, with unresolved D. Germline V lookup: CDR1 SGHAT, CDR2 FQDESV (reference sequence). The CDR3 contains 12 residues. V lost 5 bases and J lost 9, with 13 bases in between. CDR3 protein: CASSVLQGKAFF. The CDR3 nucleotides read TGTGCCAGCAGCGTTCTTCAAGGAAAAGCTTTCTTT.

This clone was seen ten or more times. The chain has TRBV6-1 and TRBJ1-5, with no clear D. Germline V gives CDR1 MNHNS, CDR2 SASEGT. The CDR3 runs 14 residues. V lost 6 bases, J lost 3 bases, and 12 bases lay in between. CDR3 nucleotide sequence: TGTGCCAGCAGGGGAGGTAGGAACAATCAGCCCCAGCATTTT. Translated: CASRGGRNNQPQHF.

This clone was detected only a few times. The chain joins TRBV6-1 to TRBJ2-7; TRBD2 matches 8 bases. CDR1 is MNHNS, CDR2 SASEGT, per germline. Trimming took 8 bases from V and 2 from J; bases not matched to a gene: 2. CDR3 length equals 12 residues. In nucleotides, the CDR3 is TGTGCCAGCCGGGGGGGAGCCTACGAGCAGTACTTC. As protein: CASRGGAYEQYF.

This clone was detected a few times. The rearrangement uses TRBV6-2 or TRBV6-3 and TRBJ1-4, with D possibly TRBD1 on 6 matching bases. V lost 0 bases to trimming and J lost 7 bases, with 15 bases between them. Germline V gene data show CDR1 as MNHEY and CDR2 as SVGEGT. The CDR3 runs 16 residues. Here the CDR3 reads CASSYSSVTGGEKLFF. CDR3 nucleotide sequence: TGTGCCAGCAGTTACTCGAGTGTGACAGGAGGTGAAAAACTGTTTTTT.

The CDR3 reads CASSLWAGGLYEQYF. The CDR3 DNA is TGCGCCAGCAGCTTGTGGGCGGGGGGCCTCTACGAGCAGTACTTC. The chain is built from TRBV5-1 and TRBJ2-7, with 8 bases that match TRBD2. Per germline, CDR1 SGHRS and CDR2 YFSETQ. This CDR3 has 15 residues. With V trimmed by 1 base and J by 3 bases, 6 bases remained unmatched.

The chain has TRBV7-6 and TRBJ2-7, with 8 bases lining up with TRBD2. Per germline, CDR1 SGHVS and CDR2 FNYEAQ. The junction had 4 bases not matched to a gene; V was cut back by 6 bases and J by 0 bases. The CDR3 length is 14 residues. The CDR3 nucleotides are TGTGCCAGCAGACAAAGCGGGAGCTCCTACGAGCAGTACTTC. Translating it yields CASRQSGSSYEQYF.

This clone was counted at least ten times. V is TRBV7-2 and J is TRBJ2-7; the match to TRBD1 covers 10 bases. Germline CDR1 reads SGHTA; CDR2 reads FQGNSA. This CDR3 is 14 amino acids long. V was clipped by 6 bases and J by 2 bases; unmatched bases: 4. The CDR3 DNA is TGTGCCAGCAGTATGGGACAGGGGACCTACGAGCAGTACTTC. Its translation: CASSMGQGTYEQYF.

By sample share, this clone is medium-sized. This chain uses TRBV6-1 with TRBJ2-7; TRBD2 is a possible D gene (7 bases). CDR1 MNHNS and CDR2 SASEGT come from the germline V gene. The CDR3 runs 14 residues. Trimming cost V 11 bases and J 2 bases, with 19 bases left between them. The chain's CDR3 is CALTRGGEAYEQYF. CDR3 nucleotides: TGTGCCCTTACGAGGGGGGGGGAAGCCTACGAGCAGTACTTC.